This TCR beta chain was identified in a study of T-cell memory formation after mild COVID-19 (dated by TCRdb to 2020 to 2022). For the wider study: Most TCR sequence clusters were specific to one of the two donors. In two donors, T-cell clones that expanded and contracted after mild COVID-19 were tracked by sequencing TCRalpha and TCRbeta repertoires over time. The cohort was made up of two young adult volunteers, one female and one male, who were previously healthy. Beyond this particular receptor, the publication reports: Some responding clones were found in pre-infection memory, which suggests that pre-existing cross-reactive memory T cells took part in the SARS-CoV-2 response. Contracting CD4+ clones appeared mostly in the CM and EM memory subsets, whereas CD8+ clones were enriched in EMRA. Only two mild cases were covered by the study, and larger cohorts that include severe cases with pre-infection samples were considered necessary. Balanced CD4/CD8 phenotypes were observed for clones contracting from day 15 to 85, whereas a bias towards CD4+ was observed for a second wave of clones expanding from day 15 to 37. SARS-CoV-2 specificity was not confirmed for the second-wave clones peaking on day 37.

Ficoll-Paque density gradient centrifugation was the method used to isolate PBMCs. Sequenced using an Illumina NovaSeq 6000. cDNA libraries for TCRalpha and TCRbeta were prepared by 5'RACE using constant-segment primers, with sample barcodes and unique molecular identifiers added. Trizol reagent was used to extract RNA from every sample. The libraries were amplified in two PCR steps, and the second step added a second sample barcode and Illumina TruSeq adapters. Sequencing of libraries was performed on an Illumina NovaSeq with 2 x 150 bp paired-end reads. Per the authors' processing: The reads were demultiplexed and collapsed into UMI-guided consensus sequences using migec v1.2.7. Using mixcr v2.1.11, UMI consensuses were aligned to TRA and TRB V and J templates and then assembled into clonotypes. Clonotypes were classified as expanded or contracted when called significant by both edgeR and NoisET, with noise models trained on biological replicates. For edgeR calls, a false discovery rate-adjusted p below 0.01 and a log2 fold-change threshold of 1 were applied. As an exploratory analysis of dynamics, max-normalized trajectories of the 1000 most abundant clonotypes were examined by PCA with hierarchical clustering. The CD4 or CD8 phenotype of responding clones was assigned using the separately sequenced CD4+ and CD8+ repertoires. TCRdb trimmed the raw reads at Q25, called clones with MiXCR and kept productive beta chains. Merged by CDR3 protein, the rows form single entries marked with the most common genes and DNA. The V and J calls shown here were made by TCRdb, not taken from the authors' results. A total of under 350,000 distinct CDR3 sequences appear in this sample, 15% to 20% of them only once. The leading ten clones occupy about a fifth of the sample.

Ten or more counts support this clonotype. Its antigen is currently not known. Per-base quality was not reported, and no clone a single base away is much larger than it. Inclusive of the bounding cysteine and phenylalanine, the CDR3 is 17 residues long. The read is trimmed to its CDR3 DNA, 51 bases read in frame from base 1. Per the germline V gene, MDHEN is the CDR1 and SYDVKM is the CDR2. Germline trimming amounts to 1 base on V and 7 bases on J, with 10 as the count of junction bases outside the gene matches. The chain employs TRBV28 and TRBJ1-6; 7 bases in between match TRBD1. The sample comprised PBMCs or a T cell subset sorted from them (not recorded which). The sequence was obtained from a man aged 18 to 29 who had mild COVID-19 (a few samples of this study predate the infection). The sample titles of this study are shuffled in the database, so cell type and time point are left out; the donor was told from shared clones. The CDR3 is CASSLSQGVGGNSPLHF. The DNA reads TGTGCCAGCAGTTTATCCCAGGGGGTAGGGGGGAATTCACCCCTCCACTTT.